Each of the 14 T cell receptor beta chains below was sequenced from the same sample in a study of cytomegalovirus exposure and HLA in healthy donors. Amplification used 60 Vbeta primers and 13 Jbeta primers. The repertoire was sequenced with immunoSEQ multiplex PCR; TCRdb's copy has only in-frame clones and lacks some. The sample holds 140,000 to 150,000 clones, roughly 78% seen once. Source material: PBMCs. The receptor source for this set is a man in his forties in good health and CMV-seropositive.

The chain couples TRBV19 to TRBJ2-5; 11 bases map to TRBD2. The CDR3 extends over 15 amino acids. CDR1 is LNHDA, CDR2 SQIVND, per germline (reference sequence). V trimming: 6 bases; J trimming: 5 bases; junction bases outside the gene matches: 8. CDR3 loop: CASSPTSGSMETQYF. Here the CDR3 DNA reads TGTGCCAGTAGCCCCACTAGCGGGAGTATGGAGACCCAGTACTTC.

V usage is TRBV27 and J usage is TRBJ2-7; no firm D call. Trimming left V 4 bases short and J 0 bases short, with 13 bases between. This CDR3 is built from 15 residues. Germline loops: CDR1 MNHEY, CDR2 SMNVEV (reference sequence). The chain's CDR3 is CASSSLGSSSYEQYF. Here the CDR3 DNA reads TGTGCCAGCAGTTCCCTGGGCAGCAGCTCCTACGAGCAGTACTTC.

This chain joins TRBV5-1 and TRBJ2-1, with D tentatively TRBD1 (6 bases). The CDR3 runs 17 residues. V was trimmed by 4 bases and J by 0 bases, leaving 17 bases between them. From germline, CDR1 is SGHRS and CDR2 YFSETQ. CDR3 coding DNA: TGCGCCAGCAGCATGTCAGGGGTAGGGAGCTCCTACAATGAGCAGTTCTTC. It is translated as CASSMSGVGSSYNEQFF.

In this sample, this clone turned up a few times. This chain links TRBV5-4 with TRBJ2-7, with 14 nucleotides matching TRBD2. Germline V CDR1 and CDR2: SGHNT, YYREEE (reference sequence). This CDR3 comprises 16 residues. V lost 1 base and J lost 10; bases outside the gene matches: 10. This CDR3 is CASSLQGGLAGEGQYF. The CDR3 nucleotides are TGTGCCAGCAGCTTGCAGGGGGGACTAGCGGGAGAGGGACAGTACTTC. Together with reference TRBV5-4 and TRBJ2-7, the CDR3 gives the full variable domain: ETGVTQSPTHLIKTRGQQVTLRCSSQSGHNTVSWYQQALGQGPQFIFQYYREEENGRGNFPPRFSGLQFPNYSSELNVNALELDDSALYLCASSLQGGLAGEGQYFGPGTRLTVT.

The chain has TRBV10-3 and TRBJ1-2; 7 nucleotides match TRBD1. In germline, CDR1 is ENHRY, CDR2 SYGVKD. The CDR3 spans 11 residues. J was trimmed by 4 bases and V by 11 bases; bases with no gene match: 4. CDR3 sequence: CAATGLYGYTF. The CDR3 DNA sequence: TGTGCCGCGACAGGGCTCTATGGCTACACCTTC.

The J gene is TRBJ2-7, the V gene TRBV4-3; 9 nucleotides line up with TRBD2. The CDR3 runs 18 residues. V trimming: 0 bases; J trimming: 4 bases; junction bases outside the gene matches: 13. Germline CDR1 is LGHNA and CDR2 is YSLEER. The CDR3 DNA reads TGCGCCAGCAGCCAAGATCCGGCGGCAGCGGGAGGTTTATACGAGCAGTACTTC. It is translated as CASSQDPAAAGGLYEQYF.

The chain joins TRBV5-1 to TRBJ1-4; TRBD1 matches 9 bases. Germline loops: CDR1 SGHRS, CDR2 YFSETQ. Trimming took 0 bases from V and 6 from J; bases not matched to a gene: 3. The CDR3 extends over 15 amino acids. CDR3 amino acids: CASSLAGTGHEKLFF. The CDR3 coding sequence is TGCGCCAGCAGCTTGGCGGGGACAGGGCATGAAAAACTGTTTTTT. The whole variable domain, remainder taken from reference TRBV5-1 and TRBJ1-4, is KAGVTQTPRYLIKTRGQQVTLSCSPISGHRSVSWYQQTPGQGLQFLFEYFSETQRNKGNFPGRFSGRQFSNSRSEMNVSTLELGDSALYLCASSLAGTGHEKLFFGSGTQLSVL.

The chain combines TRBV15 with TRBJ1-3, with D possibly being TRBD1 (5 bases). The CDR3 consists of 16 residues. The V and J ends lost 5 bases and 0 bases respectively, with 14 bases between them. In germline, CDR1 is LNHNV, CDR2 YYDKDF (reference sequence). CDR3 sequence reads: CATSPYGGNSGNTIYF. The CDR3 DNA reads as TGTGCCACCAGCCCTTATGGGGGGAACTCTGGAAACACCATATATTTT.

The chain links TRBV6-6 to TRBJ1-5; TRBD1 might be the D (5 bases). The CDR3 totals 13 residues. Germline CDR1 and CDR2: MNHNY and SVGAGI (reference sequence). With 7 bases removed from V and 0 bases from J, the gap between germline ends came to 7 bases. CDR3 DNA sequence: TGTGCCAGCACCGGGGGTAGCAATCAGCCCCAGCATTTT. Its translation: CASTGGSNQPQHF.

V gene TRBV30 combines with J gene TRBJ1-3, with D maybe TRBD1 (5 bases). This CDR3 spans 11 amino acids. V was cut by 2 bases and J by 8 bases, with 7 bases left in between. Looked up from germline, CDR1 is GTSNPN and CDR2 is SVGIG (reference sequence). CDR3 loop: CAWSQGHTIYF. The CDR3 DNA sequence: TGTGCCTGGAGTCAGGGCCACACCATATATTTT.

The chain couples TRBV7-2 to TRBJ2-7; D is ambiguous. The CDR3 is 14 amino acids. Trimming took off 5 bases at V and 0 bases at J, with 11 bases between the two ends. Germline CDR1 reads SGHTA; CDR2 reads FQGNSA. CDR3 bases: TGTGCCAGCAGCCCTCTCCGGGTCTCCTACGAGCAGTACTTC. This sequence encodes CASSPLRVSYEQYF.

The chain employs TRBV19 and TRBJ2-5, with TRBD1 as a possible D gene (5 bases). The ends were cut back, 4 bases at V and 5 bases at J, with 17 bases in the middle. Germline V CDR1 and CDR2: LNHDA, SQIVND (reference sequence). This CDR3 is 15 amino acids long. DNA of the CDR3: TGTGCCAGTAGTACGCACCGGACACAGAGGGAGACCCAGTACTTC. Protein product: CASSTHRTQRETQYF.

The chain recombines TRBV21-1 with TRBJ2-7; whether TRBD2, the table's D call, matches the DNA was not checked. TRBV21-1 is termed a pseudogene. The length of the CDR3 is 18 residues. CDR3: CASNRGREVVQAAYEQYF. The DNA of the CDR3 is TGTGCCAGCAACCGCGGGAGGGAGGTTGTGCAGGCGGCCTACGAGCAGTACTTC.

The chain combines TRBV19 with TRBJ1-5, with TRBD1 matching 7 bases. Losses at the gene ends were 2 bases for V and 4 bases for J; bases not matched to a gene: 5. Per the germline V gene, CDR1 is LNHDA and CDR2 is SQIVND (reference sequence). This CDR3 has 15 residues. CDR3 nucleotide sequence: TGTGCCAGTAGTATACCCCCAGGGGGTAATCAGCCCCAGCATTTT. This translates into CASSIPPGGNQPQHF.